This TCR beta chain was identified during a study of T cells in Graves' hyperthyroidism and ophthalmopathy. RNA transcripts gave rise to amplified TCR beta CDR3 regions. The TCR CDR3 was amplified in a first-round RT-PCR using the HTBI primer set. TCRdb ran MiXCR on the multiplex PCR reads and lists one entry per CDR3 protein. The sample carries 300,000 to 450,000 distinct CDR3 sequences, roughly 25% recorded once. This clonotype was recorded at least ten times. This CDR3 contains 13 residues. V shed 5 bases and J shed 5 bases, with 10 bases lying between them. Germline V gene data show CDR1 as LGHDT and CDR2 as YNNKEL (reference sequence).

The specimen was blood. The TCR comes from a man between 50 and 59 years old with Graves' hyperthyroidism. V usage is TRBV3-1 and J usage is TRBJ2-1; a possible D gene is TRBD2 (5 bases). CDR3 residues: CASSARGNNEQFF. CDR3 sequence (DNA): TGTGCCAGCAGCGCCCGGGGTAACAATGAGCAGTTCTTC.